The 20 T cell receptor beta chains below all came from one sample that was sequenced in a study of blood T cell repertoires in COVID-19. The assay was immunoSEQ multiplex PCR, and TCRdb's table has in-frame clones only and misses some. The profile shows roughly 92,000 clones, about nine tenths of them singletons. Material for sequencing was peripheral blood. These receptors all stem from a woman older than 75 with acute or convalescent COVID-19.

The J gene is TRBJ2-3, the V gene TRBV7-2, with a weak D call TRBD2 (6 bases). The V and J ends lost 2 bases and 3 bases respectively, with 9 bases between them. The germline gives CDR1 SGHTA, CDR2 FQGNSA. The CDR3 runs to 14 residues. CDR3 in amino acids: CASSLNSGTDTQYF. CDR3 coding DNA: TGTGCCAGCAGCTTAAACAGCGGGACAGATACGCAGTATTTT.

CDR3: CASSPQGDEQYF. DNA for the CDR3: TGTGCCAGCTCACCACAGGGGGACGAGCAGTACTTC. The genes are TRBV18 and TRBJ2-7, with a tentative D call TRBD1 (6 bases). This CDR3 contains 12 residues. Per germline, CDR1 KGHSH and CDR2 LQKENI. V lost 1 base to trimming and J lost 5 bases, with 6 bases between them.

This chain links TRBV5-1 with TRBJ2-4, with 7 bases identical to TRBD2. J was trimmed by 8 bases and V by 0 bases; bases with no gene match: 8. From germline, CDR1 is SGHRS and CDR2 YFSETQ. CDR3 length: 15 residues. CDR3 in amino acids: CASSLGEGARDIQYF. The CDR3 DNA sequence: TGCGCCAGCAGCTTGGGGGAGGGCGCTAGAGACATTCAGTACTTC.

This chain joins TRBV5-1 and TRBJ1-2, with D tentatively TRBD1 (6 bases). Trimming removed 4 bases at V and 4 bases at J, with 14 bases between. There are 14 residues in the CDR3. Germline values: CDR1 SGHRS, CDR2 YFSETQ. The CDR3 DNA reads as TGCGCCAGCAGCGGCCCGACAGGAGTCTATGGCTACACCTTC. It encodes CASSGPTGVYGYTF.

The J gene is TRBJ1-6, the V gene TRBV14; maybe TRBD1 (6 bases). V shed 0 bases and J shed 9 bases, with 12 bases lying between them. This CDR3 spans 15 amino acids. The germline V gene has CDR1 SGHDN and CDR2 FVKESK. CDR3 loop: CASSQDVGGGSPLHF. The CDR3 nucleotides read TGTGCCAGCAGCCAAGATGTAGGGGGTGGTTCACCCCTCCACTTT.

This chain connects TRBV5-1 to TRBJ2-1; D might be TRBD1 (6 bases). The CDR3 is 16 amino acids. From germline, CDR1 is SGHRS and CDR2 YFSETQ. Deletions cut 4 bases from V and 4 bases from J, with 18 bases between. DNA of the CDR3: TGCGCCAGCAGCCCCAGGGGTGGCGAAGGGTACAATGAGCAGTTCTTC. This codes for CASSPRGGEGYNEQFF.

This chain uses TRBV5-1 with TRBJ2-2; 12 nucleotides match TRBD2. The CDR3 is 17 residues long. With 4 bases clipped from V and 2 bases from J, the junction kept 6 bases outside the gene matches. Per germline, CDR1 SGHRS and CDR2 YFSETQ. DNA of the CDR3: TGCGCCAGCAGCCCGATGACTAGCGGGAGTAACACCGGGGAGCTGTTTTTT. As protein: CASSPMTSGSNTGELFF. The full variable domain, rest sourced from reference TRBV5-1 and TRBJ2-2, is KAGVTQTPRYLIKTRGQQVTLSCSPISGHRSVSWYQQTPGQGLQFLFEYFSETQRNKGNFPGRFSGRQFSNSRSEMNVSTLELGDSALYLCASSPMTSGSNTGELFFGEGSRLTVL.

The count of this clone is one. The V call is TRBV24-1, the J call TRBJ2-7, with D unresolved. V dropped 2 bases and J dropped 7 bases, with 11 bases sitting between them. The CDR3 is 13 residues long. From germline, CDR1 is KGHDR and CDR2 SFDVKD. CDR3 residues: CATSDSRSGEQYF. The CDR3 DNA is TGTGCCACCAGTGATTCGAGGTCCGGGGAGCAGTACTTC.

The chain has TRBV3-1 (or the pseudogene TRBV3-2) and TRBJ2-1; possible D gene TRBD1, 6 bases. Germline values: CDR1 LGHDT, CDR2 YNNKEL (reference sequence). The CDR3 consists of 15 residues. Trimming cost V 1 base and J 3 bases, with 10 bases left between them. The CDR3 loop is CASSQATGSYNEQFF. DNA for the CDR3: TGTGCCAGCAGCCAAGCAACAGGGAGCTACAATGAGCAGTTCTTC.

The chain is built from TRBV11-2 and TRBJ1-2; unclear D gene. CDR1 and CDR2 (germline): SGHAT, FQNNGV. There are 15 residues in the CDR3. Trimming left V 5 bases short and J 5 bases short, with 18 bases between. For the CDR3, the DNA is TGTGCCAGCAGCCCGGTCGGGGATACTCTTTATGGCTACACCTTC. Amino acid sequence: CASSPVGDTLYGYTF.

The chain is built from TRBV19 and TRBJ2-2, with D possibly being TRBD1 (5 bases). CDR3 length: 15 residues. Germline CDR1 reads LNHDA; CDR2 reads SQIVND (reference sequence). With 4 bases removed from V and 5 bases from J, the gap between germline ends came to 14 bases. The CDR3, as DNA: TGTGCCAGTAGTACTGTTCAGGGTCATACCGGGGAGCTGTTTTTT. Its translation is CASSTVQGHTGELFF.

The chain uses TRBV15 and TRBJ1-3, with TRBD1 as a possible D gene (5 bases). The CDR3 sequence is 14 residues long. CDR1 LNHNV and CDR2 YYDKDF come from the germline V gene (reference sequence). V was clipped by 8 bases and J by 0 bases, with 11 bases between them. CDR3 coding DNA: TGTGCCACCGCGAAACAGGCCTCTGGAAACACCATATATTTT. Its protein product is CATAKQASGNTIYF.

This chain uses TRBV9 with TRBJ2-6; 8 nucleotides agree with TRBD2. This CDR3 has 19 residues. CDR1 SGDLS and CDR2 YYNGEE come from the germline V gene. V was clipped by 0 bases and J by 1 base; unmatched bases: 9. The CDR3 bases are TGTGCCAGCAGCGTAGGTTTAAGCGGGAGTACTTCTGGGGCCAACGTCCTGACTTTC. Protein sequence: CASSVGLSGSTSGANVLTF.

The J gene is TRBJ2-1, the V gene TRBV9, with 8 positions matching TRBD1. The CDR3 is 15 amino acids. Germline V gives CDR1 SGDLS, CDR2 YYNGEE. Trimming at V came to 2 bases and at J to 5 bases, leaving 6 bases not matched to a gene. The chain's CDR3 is CASSVSRGRDNEQFF. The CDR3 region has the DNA TGTGCCAGCAGCGTTTCCAGGGGGCGGGACAATGAGCAGTTCTTC.

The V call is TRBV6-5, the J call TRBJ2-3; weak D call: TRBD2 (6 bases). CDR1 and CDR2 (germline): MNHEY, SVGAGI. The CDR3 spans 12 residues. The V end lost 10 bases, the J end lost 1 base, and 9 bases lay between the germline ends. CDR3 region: CATSDGTDTQYF. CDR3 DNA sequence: TGTGCCACTAGCGACGGCACAGATACGCAGTATTTT.

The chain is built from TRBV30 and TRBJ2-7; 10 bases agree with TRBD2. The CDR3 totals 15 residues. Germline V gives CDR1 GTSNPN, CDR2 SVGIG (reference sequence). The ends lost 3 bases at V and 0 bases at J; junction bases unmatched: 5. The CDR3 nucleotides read TGTGCCTGGAGACGAAGCGGGAGGGACTCCTACGAGCAGTACTTC. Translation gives CAWRRSGRDSYEQYF.

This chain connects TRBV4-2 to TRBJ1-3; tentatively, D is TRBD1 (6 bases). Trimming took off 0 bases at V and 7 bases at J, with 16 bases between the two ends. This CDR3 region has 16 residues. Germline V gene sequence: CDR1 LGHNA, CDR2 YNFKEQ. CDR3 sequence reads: CASSQDKPKDRNTIYF. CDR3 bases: TGTGCCAGCAGCCAAGATAAACCGAAAGACAGGAACACCATATATTTT.

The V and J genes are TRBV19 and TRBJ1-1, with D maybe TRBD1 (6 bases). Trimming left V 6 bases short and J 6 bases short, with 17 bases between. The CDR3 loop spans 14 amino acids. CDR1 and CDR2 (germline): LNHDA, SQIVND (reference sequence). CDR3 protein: CASSQHRVGAEAFF. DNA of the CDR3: TGTGCCAGTAGCCAACACAGGGTGGGGGCTGAAGCTTTCTTT.

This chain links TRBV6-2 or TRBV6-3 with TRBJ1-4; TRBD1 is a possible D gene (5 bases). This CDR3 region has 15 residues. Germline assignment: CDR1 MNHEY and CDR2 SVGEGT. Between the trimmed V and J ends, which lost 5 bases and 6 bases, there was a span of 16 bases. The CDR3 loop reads CASSGLLGADEKLFF. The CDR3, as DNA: TGTGCCAGCAGTGGCCTCTTAGGGGCTGATGAAAAACTGTTTTTT.

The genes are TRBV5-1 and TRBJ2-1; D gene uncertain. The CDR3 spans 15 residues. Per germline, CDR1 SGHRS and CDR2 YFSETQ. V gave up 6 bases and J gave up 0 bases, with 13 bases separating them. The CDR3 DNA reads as TGCGCCAGCAACAAGCGACCGAGCTCCTACAATGAGCAGTTCTTC. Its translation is CASNKRPSSYNEQFF.